These T cell receptor beta chains were read from a single sample in a study of blood T cell repertoires in COVID-19. Method: immunoSEQ multiplex PCR; TCRdb's copy keeps in-frame clones and lacks some. The data contain roughly 140,000 clones, 88% of them singletons. The source material was peripheral blood. These receptors originate from a man aged 50 or older with active or convalescent COVID-19. Each CDR3 is given with its conserved first and last residue. The order of the fields is J gene, D gene, V gene, clone size, CDR3 protein, CDR3 DNA. D genes are given only for firm matches. Some rows have no size entry. The others give once, few or many, or a class for an expanded clone.

j_gene: TRBJ2-7; d_gene: TRBD1; v_gene: TRBV2; abundance: once; CDR3aa: CASVKQGKAYEQYF; CDR3nt: TGTGCCAGCGTCAAACAGGGGAAGGCCTACGAGCAGTACTTC
j_gene: TRBJ1-6; d_gene: NA; v_gene: TRBV28; abundance: once; CDR3aa: CASSFRTVNSPLHF; CDR3nt: TGTGCCAGCAGTTTCAGGACAGTGAATTCACCCCTCCACTTT
j_gene: TRBJ1-6; d_gene: TRBD1; v_gene: TRBV7-8; abundance: NA; CDR3aa: CASSFGQGDNSPLHF; CDR3nt: TGTGCCAGCAGCTTCGGACAGGGCGATAATTCACCCCTCCACTTT
j_gene: TRBJ1-1; d_gene: TRBD1; v_gene: TRBV6-6; abundance: NA; CDR3aa: CASSAQTGGGTEAFF; CDR3nt: TGTGCCAGCAGTGCGCAGACAGGGGGTGGGACTGAAGCTTTCTTT
j_gene: TRBJ1-2; d_gene: TRBD1; v_gene: TRBV6-5; abundance: NA; CDR3aa: CASSPGTGGNYGYTF; CDR3nt: TGTGCCAGCAGCCCCGGGACAGGGGGAAACTATGGCTACACCTTC
j_gene: TRBJ2-3; d_gene: NA; v_gene: TRBV28; abundance: NA; CDR3aa: CASRGGGAADTQYF; CDR3nt: TGTGCCAGCAGAGGAGGGGGCGCTGCAGATACGCAGTATTTT
j_gene: TRBJ2-1; d_gene: TRBD2; v_gene: TRBV7-9; abundance: NA; CDR3aa: CASSLREQGGNEQFF; CDR3nt: TGTGCCAGCAGCTTAAGAGAGCAGGGAGGGAATGAGCAGTTCTTC
j_gene: TRBJ2-3; d_gene: TRBD2; v_gene: TRBV27; abundance: once; CDR3aa: CASSLSRLAGGRTDTQYF; CDR3nt: TGTGCCAGCAGTTTATCGCGACTAGCGGGAGGCCGCACAGATACGCAGTATTTT
j_gene: TRBJ2-5; d_gene: NA; v_gene: TRBV19; abundance: NA; CDR3aa: CASSMIGGKETQYF; CDR3nt: TGTGCCAGTAGTATGATAGGGGGAAAAGAGACCCAGTACTTC
j_gene: TRBJ1-2; d_gene: NA; v_gene: TRBV18; abundance: NA; CDR3aa: CASSPQDSYGYTF; CDR3nt: TGTGCCAGCTCACCACAAGACAGTTATGGCTACACCTTC
j_gene: TRBJ1-1; d_gene: NA; v_gene: TRBV3-1/TRBV3-2; abundance: NA; CDR3aa: CASSQAIGGFSTEAFF; CDR3nt: TGTGCCAGCAGCCAAGCAATTGGGGGGTTCAGCACTGAAGCTTTCTTT
j_gene: TRBJ1-1; d_gene: NA; v_gene: TRBV3-1/TRBV3-2; abundance: NA; CDR3aa: CASSFTSNTEAFF; CDR3nt: TGTGCCAGCAGCTTTACATCGAACACTGAAGCTTTCTTT
j_gene: TRBJ2-3; d_gene: NA; v_gene: TRBV7-9; abundance: NA; CDR3aa: CASSWTGGTDTQYF; CDR3nt: TGTGCCAGCAGCTGGACTGGCGGCACAGATACGCAGTATTTT
j_gene: TRBJ2-3; d_gene: NA; v_gene: TRBV15; abundance: NA; CDR3aa: CATGRSRTDTQYF; CDR3nt: TGTGCCACCGGTCGCAGTCGCACAGATACGCAGTATTTT
j_gene: TRBJ2-1; d_gene: NA; v_gene: TRBV28; abundance: NA; CDR3aa: CASSSRGGLSYNEQFF; CDR3nt: TGTGCCAGCAGTTCTCGGGGAGGTTTGTCCTACAATGAGCAGTTCTTC
j_gene: TRBJ2-1; d_gene: TRBD2; v_gene: TRBV7-9; abundance: NA; CDR3aa: CASSPGGGQFF; CDR3nt: TGTGCCAGCAGCCCCGGGGGGGGGCAGTTCTTC
j_gene: TRBJ1-2; d_gene: NA; v_gene: TRBV2; abundance: NA; CDR3aa: CASSERTARGYTF; CDR3nt: TGTGCCAGCAGTGAAAGAACAGCCCGGGGCTACACCTTC
j_gene: TRBJ2-5; d_gene: NA; v_gene: TRBV30; abundance: NA; CDR3aa: CAWSFGTPQETQYF; CDR3nt: TGTGCCTGGAGTTTCGGGACTCCTCAAGAGACCCAGTACTTC
j_gene: TRBJ2-1; d_gene: NA; v_gene: TRBV12-3/TRBV12-4; abundance: once; CDR3aa: CASSVNAVNEQFF; CDR3nt: TGTGCCAGCAGCGTAAACGCGGTCAATGAGCAGTTCTTC
j_gene: TRBJ1-2; d_gene: NA; v_gene: TRBV27; abundance: NA; CDR3aa: CASSQKAGHRANYGYTF; CDR3nt: TGTGCCAGCAGTCAGAAAGCGGGACACCGCGCTAACTATGGCTACACCTTC
j_gene: TRBJ2-7; d_gene: NA; v_gene: TRBV6-2/TRBV6-3; abundance: NA; CDR3aa: CASSYEDPSYEQYF; CDR3nt: TGTGCCAGCAGTTACGAGGATCCCTCCTACGAGCAGTACTTC
j_gene: TRBJ1-2; d_gene: TRBD1; v_gene: TRBV5-6; abundance: NA; CDR3aa: CASSNGQGYYGYTF; CDR3nt: TGTGCCAGCAGCAACGGACAGGGGTACTATGGCTACACCTTC
j_gene: TRBJ1-2; d_gene: TRBD1; v_gene: TRBV5-4; abundance: NA; CDR3aa: CASQAGQGGGDYGYTF; CDR3nt: TGTGCCAGCCAAGCCGGACAGGGGGGCGGGGACTATGGCTACACCTTC
j_gene: TRBJ2-7; d_gene: NA; v_gene: TRBV28; abundance: NA; CDR3aa: CAIRQDNYEQYF; CDR3nt: TGTGCCATTCGACAGGATAACTACGAGCAGTACTTC
j_gene: TRBJ2-1; d_gene: TRBD2; v_gene: TRBV27; abundance: NA; CDR3aa: CASSLQGLAGYNEQFF; CDR3nt: TGTGCCAGCAGTTTACAGGGACTAGCAGGGTACAATGAGCAGTTCTTC
j_gene: TRBJ2-7; d_gene: NA; v_gene: TRBV7-8; abundance: NA; CDR3aa: CASSPRAGNPYEQYF; CDR3nt: TGTGCCAGCAGCCCACGGGCAGGGAACCCCTACGAGCAGTACTTC
j_gene: TRBJ2-5; d_gene: TRBD1; v_gene: TRBV24-1; abundance: NA; CDR3aa: CATSDRGTGARETQYF; CDR3nt: TGTGCCACCAGTGATCGCGGGACAGGGGCTCGAGAGACCCAGTACTTC
j_gene: TRBJ2-1; d_gene: NA; v_gene: TRBV5-1; abundance: NA; CDR3aa: CASSPGGAETQFF; CDR3nt: TGCGCCAGCAGCCCTGGCGGGGCCGAGACACAGTTCTTC
j_gene: TRBJ2-7; d_gene: NA; v_gene: TRBV4-3; abundance: NA; CDR3aa: CASSQWGAGTYEQYF; CDR3nt: TGCGCCAGCAGCCAATGGGGCGCAGGTACCTACGAGCAGTACTTC
j_gene: TRBJ2-2; d_gene: NA; v_gene: TRBV5-4; abundance: NA; CDR3aa: CASRADRNTGELFF; CDR3nt: TGTGCCAGCAGGGCGGACAGGAACACCGGGGAGCTGTTTTTT
j_gene: TRBJ1-2; d_gene: TRBD1; v_gene: TRBV10-2; abundance: NA; CDR3aa: CASNPGQGWDGYTF; CDR3nt: TGCGCCAGCAACCCGGGACAGGGATGGGATGGCTACACCTTC
j_gene: TRBJ1-5; d_gene: TRBD1; v_gene: TRBV3-1/TRBV3-2; abundance: NA; CDR3aa: CASSQIRDRPGEPQHF; CDR3nt: TGTGCCAGCAGCCAAATCCGGGACAGGCCGGGGGAGCCCCAGCATTTT
j_gene: TRBJ1-1; d_gene: NA; v_gene: TRBV6-2/TRBV6-3; abundance: NA; CDR3aa: CASSYPTGPSTEAFF; CDR3nt: TGTGCCAGCAGTTACCCCACAGGGCCCAGCACTGAAGCTTTCTTT
j_gene: TRBJ1-3; d_gene: NA; v_gene: TRBV15; abundance: NA; CDR3aa: CATSLRPGSLSGNTIYF; CDR3nt: TGTGCCACCAGCCTCCGTCCGGGGTCCCTCTCTGGAAACACCATATATTTT
j_gene: TRBJ2-3; d_gene: NA; v_gene: TRBV10-2; abundance: few; CDR3aa: CASSESPVSTDTQYF; CDR3nt: TGCGCCAGCAGTGAGTCACCAGTTAGCACAGATACGCAGTATTTT
j_gene: TRBJ1-2; d_gene: NA; v_gene: TRBV28; abundance: NA; CDR3aa: CASSPTGLLGYTF; CDR3nt: TGTGCCAGCAGCCCAACGGGACTCTTGGGCTACACCTTC